Listed below are T cell receptor beta chains from one sample, sequenced in a study of blood T cells in healthy people across ages. TCRdb reprocessed the 5' RACE reads with MiXCR, giving one entry per CDR3 protein. The repertoire holds around 1,900,000 distinct CDR3 sequences, with around 40% as singletons. Sequencing input: blood. Source of these receptors: a human donor in good health. Both conserved end residues are part of each CDR3. A D gene is named only where the DNA matches it firmly. The size entry is marked missing in some rows and otherwise reads once, few, many or a size class.

d_call j_call clone_size cdr3_length v_call cdr3_aa cdr3_nt
. TRBJ2-7 . 13 TRBV27 CASSLGQQREQYF TGTGCCAGCAGTTTAGGTCAGCAGCGCGAGCAGTACTTC
TRBD2 TRBJ2-3 . 13 TRBV29-1 CSAQRGGRDTQYF TGCAGCGCCCAGCGGGGGGGCAGGGATACGCAGTATTTT
. TRBJ1-1 few 11 TRBV29-1 CSTSRATEAFF TGCAGCACCTCTCGGGCCACTGAAGCTTTCTTT
TRBD2 TRBJ2-1 few 15 TRBV20-1 CSATSGTSARGEQFF TGCAGTGCTACCTCCGGGACTAGCGCCCGAGGGGAGCAGTTCTTC
. TRBJ2-7 few 16 TRBV12-5 CASGLVLAPRVDEQYF TGTGCTAGTGGTTTGGTACTGGCTCCGCGGGTGGACGAGCAGTACTTC
TRBD2 TRBJ2-5 . 14 TRBV3-1 CASSQNGGQETQYF TGTGCCAGCAGCCAGAACGGGGGGCAAGAGACCCAGTACTTC
. TRBJ2-3 . 17 TRBV6-2/TRBV6-3 CASSYSAGGRGTDTQYF TGTGCCAGCAGTTACTCAGCCGGGGGAAGGGGCACAGATACGCAGTATTTT
. TRBJ2-3 . 16 TRBV3-1 CASSLVLPNSTDTQYF TGTGCCAGCAGCCTCGTACTACCAAACAGCACAGATACGCAGTATTTT
. TRBJ2-5 . 13 TRBV7-2 CASSLSLGAPQYF TGTGCCAGCAGCTTATCACTAGGAGCCCCTCAGTACTTC
. TRBJ1-2 few 12 TRBV4-2 CASSQDSADYTF TGTGCCAGCAGCCAAGATAGTGCTGACTACACCTTC
TRBD1 TRBJ1-5 few 14 TRBV5-1 CASSPGTGAVPQHF TGCGCCAGCAGCCCGGGGACAGGGGCCGTGCCCCAGCATTTT
. TRBJ2-7 . 15 TRBV6-2/TRBV6-3 CASSYRTPLRYEQYF TGTGCCAGCAGTTACAGAACCCCCCTCCGCTACGAGCAGTACTTC
. TRBJ2-7 many 14 TRBV10-3 CAISEGNPSYEQYF TGTGCCATCAGTGAGGGCAACCCGTCCTACGAGCAGTACTTC
TRBD2 TRBJ2-5 . 16 TRBV20-1 CSARGASGGLKETQYF TGCAGTGCTAGAGGGGCGAGCGGGGGACTCAAAGAGACCCAGTACTTC
. TRBJ1-2 few 14 TRBV9 CASSPDDRPYGYTF TGTGCCAGCAGCCCAGACGATCGGCCTTATGGCTACACCTTC
TRBD1 TRBJ2-7 . 16 TRBV12-3/TRBV12-4 CASSGGTGAFSYEQYF TGTGCCAGCAGTGGGGGAACAGGGGCATTTTCCTACGAGCAGTACTTC
. TRBJ2-6 . 17 TRBV5-1 CASSLQFGGTGANVLTF TGCGCCAGCAGCTTGCAGTTTGGAGGGACTGGGGCCAACGTCCTGACTTTC
. TRBJ2-3 . 13 TRBV12-3/TRBV12-4 CASSFSGLDTQYF TGTGCCAGCAGTTTTTCGGGGCTAGATACGCAGTATTTT
TRBD1 TRBJ2-3 . 13 TRBV2 CASRTGPTDTQYF TGTGCCAGTCGGACAGGGCCCACAGATACGCAGTATTTT
TRBD1 TRBJ2-6 few 19 TRBV6-2/TRBV6-3 CASSYSIGTDDSGANVLTF TGTGCCAGCAGTTACTCGATTGGGACAGATGACTCTGGGGCCAACGTCCTGACTTTC
. TRBJ2-7 . 13 TRBV7-9 CASSADAPYEQYF TGTGCCAGCAGCGCGGATGCCCCCTACGAGCAGTACTTC
. TRBJ1-2 . 13 TRBV7-9 CASSSRRTDGYTF TGTGCCAGCAGCTCACGTCGGACAGATGGCTACACCTTC
. TRBJ2-7 . 14 TRBV7-2 CASGLSRATYEQYF TGTGCCAGCGGCTTAAGCAGGGCAACCTACGAGCAGTACTTC
TRBD1 TRBJ1-1 . 18 TRBV7-9 CASSTTTGTGGSNTEAFF TGTGCCAGCAGCACAACGACCGGGACAGGGGGCTCGAACACTGAAGCTTTCTTT
TRBD2 TRBJ2-7 . 15 TRBV9 CASSAGASGDYEQYF TGTGCCAGCAGCGCGGGTGCTAGCGGGGACTACGAGCAGTACTTC
. TRBJ2-3 . 14 TRBV27 CASSFYGGADTQYF TGTGCCAGCAGTTTTTACGGGGGCGCAGATACGCAGTATTTT
TRBD1 TRBJ1-4 . 16 TRBV18 CASSQETGGADEKLFF TGTGCCAGCTCTCAAGAGACAGGGGGCGCTGATGAAAAACTGTTTTTT
TRBD1 TRBJ1-6 . 13 TRBV29-1 CSVLPGQGSPLHF TGCAGCGTTTTACCGGGACAGGGATCACCCCTCCACTTT
. TRBJ1-6 many 12 TRBV7-9 CASRSQDSPLHF TGTGCCAGCAGATCCCAGGATTCACCCCTCCACTTT
. TRBJ1-2 . 15 TRBV18 CASSPVQEKGDGYTF TGTGCCAGCTCACCTGTTCAGGAAAAGGGAGATGGCTACACCTTC
TRBD1 TRBJ2-5 once 13 TRBV20-1 CSAWDSFQETQYF TGCAGTGCATGGGACAGCTTCCAAGAGACCCAGTACTTC
TRBD1 TRBJ2-7 once 15 TRBV14 CASSHRDRDRYEQYF TGTGCCAGCAGTCACCGGGACAGGGATCGTTACGAGCAGTACTTC
. TRBJ2-1 . 13 TRBV5-1 CASSSLDRDEQFF TGCGCCAGCAGCTCCCTCGACAGAGATGAGCAGTTCTTC
. TRBJ2-7 . 16 TRBV6-2/TRBV6-3 CASGYQDPYKGYEQYF TGTGCCAGCGGTTACCAGGACCCATATAAAGGCTACGAGCAGTACTTC
. TRBJ1-1 few 13 TRBV20-1 CSARAHPNTEAFF TGCAGTGCTAGAGCACACCCGAACACTGAAGCTTTCTTT
. TRBJ1-5 few 15 TRBV7-2 CASSRDMGGNQPQHF TGTGCCAGCAGCCGGGACATGGGGGGCAATCAGCCCCAGCATTTT
. TRBJ2-7 few 14 TRBV5-4 CASSLDGWSYEQYF TGTGCCAGCAGCTTGGATGGTTGGTCCTACGAGCAGTACTTC
. TRBJ2-7 . 16 TRBV7-9 CASSLGRLAGWDEQYF TGTGCCAGCAGCTTAGGCCGTCTTGCGGGGTGGGACGAGCAGTACTTC
. TRBJ2-1 . 15 TRBV9 CASSGSAFTGNEQFF TGTGCCAGCAGCGGTAGCGCATTCACGGGGAATGAGCAGTTCTTC
. TRBJ2-2 . 13 TRBV27 CASSLLGVRELFF TGTGCCAGCAGTTTATTAGGGGTCCGGGAGCTGTTTTTT
. TRBJ2-1 . 13 TRBV2 CASSAGRDNEQFF TGTGCCAGCAGTGCTGGCCGCGACAATGAGCAGTTCTTC
. TRBJ2-7 . 16 TRBV6-1 CASSGAPWANSYEQYF TGTGCCAGCAGTGGAGCCCCCTGGGCAAACTCCTACGAGCAGTACTTC
TRBD1 TRBJ1-2 . 15 TRBV18 CASSWDSNTNYGYTF TGTGCCAGCTCTTGGGACAGCAATACTAACTATGGCTACACCTTC
. TRBJ2-1 . 11 TRBV29-1 CSKGIYNEQFF TGCAGCAAAGGGATCTACAATGAGCAGTTCTTC
TRBD2 TRBJ2-7 . 16 TRBV11-3 CASSLDLAGLSYEQYF TGTGCCAGCAGCTTAGACCTAGCGGGTCTTTCCTACGAGCAGTACTTC
. TRBJ2-5 . 12 TRBV5-1 CATAVDQETQYF TGCGCCACAGCGGTGGACCAAGAGACCCAGTACTTC